This T cell receptor (beta chain) comes out of a study of cytomegalovirus exposure and HLA in healthy donors. Points from the study as a whole: Clonal expansion, a later analysis showed, was greater in HLA-associated TCR beta chains than in equally common others. There were 150 to 200 TCR beta chains listed as cytomegalovirus-associated. In an earlier analysis, most TCR beta V segments were productive about 87% or about 30% of the time.

The PCR contained 60 Vbeta and 13 Jbeta primers. The assay was immunoSEQ multiplex PCR, and TCRdb's table has in-frame clones only and misses some. The sample yields about 82,000 clones, about 77% seen once. Regarding this clone: The antigen is undetermined.

V was pared by 5 bases and J by 3 bases, with 9 bases of the junction left unmatched. Looked up from germline, CDR1 is MRHNA and CDR2 is SNTAGT. The CDR3 has 16 residues. The sequenced sample consisted of PBMCs. The clonotype comes from a man in his fifties or sixties in good health and CMV-seronegative. The gene calls are TRBV6-4 and TRBJ2-1, with 8 bases fitting TRBD2. The CDR3 is CASSPLSGGNYNEQFF. The DNA for the CDR3 is TGTGCCAGCAGTCCCTTGAGCGGGGGAAACTACAATGAGCAGTTCTTC.